The 30 T cell receptor beta chains below come from one sample, sequenced in a study of CD8+ T cells in alopecia areata. Once RNA had been extracted, it was reverse transcribed into cDNA to act as the sequencing template. Some clones are missing from TCRdb's copy, which holds only in-frame ones; the method was immunoSEQ multiplex PCR. Of roughly 220,000 clones in the sample, more than 55% were seen once. The treatment here: oral pan-JAK inhibitor, 5-10 mg twice daily. The input for sequencing was CD4+ T cells sorted from blood, taken between weeks 44 and 45, from a patient treated with tofacitinib. The receptors here all came from a human donor with alopecia areata.

The gene calls are TRBV14 and TRBJ2-5; D not resolved. The CDR3 runs to 15 residues. Trimming cost V 0 bases and J 4 bases, with 12 bases left between them. Looked up from germline, CDR1 is SGHDN and CDR2 is FVKESK. The chain's CDR3 is CASSQDNRRLETQYF. The DNA for the CDR3 is TGTGCCAGCAGCCAAGACAACCGAAGGTTAGAGACCCAGTACTTC.

The rearrangement links TRBV30 to TRBJ2-6, with D perhaps given as TRBD1 or TRBD2 (5 bases each). Trimming shortened V by 0 bases and J by 2 bases, and 8 bases separated the two germline ends. CDR1 is GTSNPN and CDR2 is SVGIG in the germline V gene (reference sequence). CDR3 length: 15 residues. CDR3 DNA sequence: TGTGCCTGGAGTGTACTGGGGGCTGGGGCCAACGTCCTGACTTTC. Protein: CAWSVLGAGANVLTF.

The chain couples TRBV5-6 to TRBJ1-2; D is unresolved. Trimming removed 3 bases at V and 5 bases at J, with 8 bases between. This CDR3 has 12 amino acids. Per the germline V gene, CDR1 is SGHDT and CDR2 is YYEEEE. The CDR3 sequence: CASSSAAYGYTF. CDR3 in DNA: TGTGCCAGCAGCTCGGCAGCTTATGGCTACACCTTC.

In its sample, this clone was seen a few times. J is TRBJ2-5 and V is TRBV5-6; unclear D gene. This CDR3 spans 12 amino acids. CDR1 SGHDT and CDR2 YYEEEE come from the germline V gene. V lost 3 bases and J lost 5, with 8 bases in between. CDR3: CASSSVGETQYF. The CDR3 DNA reads as TGTGCCAGCAGCTCAGTAGGGGAGACCCAGTACTTC. Based on the CDR3 plus reference TRBV5-6 and TRBJ2-5, the full variable domain is DAGVTQSPTHLIKTRGQQVTLRCSPKSGHDTVSWYQQALGQGPQFIFQYYEEEERQRGNFPDRFSGHQFPNYSSELNVNALLLGDSALYLCASSSVGETQYFGPGTRLLVL.

CDR3 amino acids: CASSLNPGLATDTQYF. For the CDR3, the DNA is TGTGCCAGCAGCTTAAATCCCGGACTAGCCACAGATACGCAGTATTTT. V and J are TRBV7-8 and TRBJ2-3; 8 bases are shared with TRBD2. Looked up from germline, CDR1 is SGHVS and CDR2 is FQNEAQ. This CDR3 is built from 16 residues. The junction had 6 bases not matched to a gene; V was cut back by 2 bases and J by 2 bases.

This clone turned up a few times. The gene calls are TRBV2 and TRBJ2-1, with D unresolved. V lost 7 bases and J 2 bases, leaving 3 bases between the germline ends. Germline V gene sequence: CDR1 SNHLY, CDR2 FYNNEI. This CDR3 is built from 11 residues. CDR3 protein: CASTTYNEQFF. The CDR3 nucleotides read TGTGCCAGCACAACCTACAATGAGCAGTTCTTC.

The rearrangement links TRBV7-9 to TRBJ1-1; D unclear. Germline V gene data show CDR1 as SEHNR and CDR2 as FQNEAQ (reference sequence). This CDR3 contains 14 residues. V was pared by 4 bases and J by 4 bases, with 13 bases between. The CDR3 is CASSSAQRGTEAFF. DNA of the CDR3: TGTGCCAGCAGCTCGGCACAGAGAGGCACTGAAGCTTTCTTT.

The chain employs TRBV5-1 and TRBJ1-2; D remains unclear. V gave up 4 bases and J gave up 2 bases, with 15 bases separating them. Per germline, CDR1 SGHRS and CDR2 YFSETQ. The CDR3 loop spans 15 amino acids. CDR3 nucleotides: TGCGCCAGCAGCCGGGAGGAGGGCCGGAACTATGGCTACACCTTC. This gives the protein CASSREEGRNYGYTF.

J is TRBJ2-5 and V is TRBV29-1, with D perhaps matching TRBD1 (5 bases). Germline V gene data show CDR1 as SQVTM and CDR2 as ANQGSEA. V lost 5 bases and J lost 7, with 11 bases in between. The CDR3 is 11 residues long. CDR3 loop: CSVLSTATQYF. The DNA of the CDR3 is TGCAGCGTTCTCTCGACAGCGACCCAGTACTTC.

This clone was recorded a few times. This chain joins TRBV6-5 and TRBJ1-5; D is unclear. V was cut by 3 bases and J by 2 bases, with 5 bases left in between. There are 13 residues in the CDR3. CDR1 and CDR2 from the germline V gene are MNHEY and SVGAGI. Here the CDR3 reads CASSYGGNQPQHF. CDR3 DNA: TGTGCCAGCAGTTATGGTGGCAATCAGCCCCAGCATTTT.

The J gene is TRBJ1-2, the V gene TRBV30, with D unresolved. The CDR3 has 11 amino acids. Germline values: CDR1 GTSNPN, CDR2 SVGIG (reference sequence). The V gene lost 4 bases and the J gene lost 3 bases, with 6 bases spanning the gap. For the CDR3, the DNA is TGTGCCTGGAACAGAGACTATGGCTACACCTTC. It translates to CAWNRDYGYTF. Full variable domain (remainder filled in from reference TRBV30 and TRBJ1-2): SQTIHQWPATLVQPVGSPLSLECTVEGTSNPNLYWYRQAAGRGLQLLFYSVGIGQISSEVPQNLSASRPQDRQFILSSKKLLLSDSGFYLCAWNRDYGYTFGSGTRLTVV.

The V and J genes are TRBV29-1 and TRBJ2-1; 9 positions agree with TRBD1. The V segment lost 7 bases and the J segment 3 bases; nucleotides outside the gene matches: 7. CDR1 and CDR2 from the germline V gene are SQVTM and ANQGSEA. The CDR3 covers 14 residues. CDR3 region: CSGYTGQGYNEQFF. Here the CDR3 DNA reads TGCAGCGGATACACGGGACAGGGCTACAATGAGCAGTTCTTC.

This clone turned up a few times. The chain combines TRBV29-1 with TRBJ1-2; D unclear. The CDR3 is 15 residues long. Per germline, CDR1 SQVTM and CDR2 ANQGSEA. Trimming stripped 4 bases from V and 1 base from J, with 16 bases between. In DNA, the CDR3 is TGCAGCGTTGCAGGAACAGCCGCCGGTAACTATGGCTACACCTTC. Translating it yields CSVAGTAAGNYGYTF. The variable domain in full, completed from reference TRBV29-1 and TRBJ1-2, reads SAVISQKPSRDICQRGTSLTIQCQVDSQVTMMFWYRQQPGQSLTLIATANQGSEATYESGFVIDKFPISRPNLTFSTLTVSNMSPEDSSIYLCSVAGTAAGNYGYTFGSGTRLTVV.

This clone was observed a few times. This rearrangement joins TRBV2 to TRBJ2-5, with D maybe TRBD1 (6 bases). This CDR3 spans 14 amino acids. V was cut by 6 bases and J by 2 bases, with 13 bases left in between. Germline values: CDR1 SNHLY, CDR2 FYNNEI. The CDR3 reads CASRTYREQETQYF. The CDR3 nucleotides read TGTGCCAGCAGGACATACAGGGAACAAGAGACCCAGTACTTC.

The chain uses TRBV30 and TRBJ1-6, with a weak D call TRBD1 (5 bases). Germline CDR1 is GTSNPN and CDR2 is SVGIG (reference sequence). The V and J ends lost 0 bases and 9 bases respectively, with 12 bases between them. This CDR3 is 14 amino acids long. CDR3 DNA: TGTGCCTGGAGTGTTCGGGGGAAGTTTTCACCCCTCCACTTT. As protein: CAWSVRGKFSPLHF. The variable domain in full, with the rest retrieved from reference TRBV30 and TRBJ1-6, is SQTIHQWPATLVQPVGSPLSLECTVEGTSNPNLYWYRQAAGRGLQLLFYSVGIGQISSEVPQNLSASRPQDRQFILSSKKLLLSDSGFYLCAWSVRGKFSPLHFGNGTRLTVT.

This sequence joins TRBV4-1 and TRBJ1-5; TRBD1 aligns across 9 bases. Losses at the gene ends were 0 bases for V and 5 bases for J; bases not matched to a gene: 8. The CDR3 is 17 amino acids. Per germline, CDR1 MGHRA and CDR2 YSYEKL. The CDR3 reads CASSQDIGDRADQPQHF. CDR3 sequence (DNA): TGCGCCAGCAGCCAAGATATAGGGGACAGGGCCGATCAGCCCCAGCATTTT.

The V gene is TRBV29-1, the J gene TRBJ1-4, with 8 bases aligning to TRBD1. Losses at the gene ends were 4 bases for V and 6 bases for J; bases not matched to a gene: 7. In germline, CDR1 is SQVTM, CDR2 ANQGSEA. CDR3 size: 14 residues. CDR3 sequence reads: CSVGGRGQDEKLFF. CDR3 nucleotides: TGCAGCGTTGGGGGCCGGGGACAGGATGAAAAACTGTTTTTT.

The chain uses TRBV5-1 and TRBJ2-5, with D perhaps matching TRBD2 (5 bases). V lost 2 bases and J lost 2, with 10 bases in between. The germline V gene has CDR1 SGHRS and CDR2 YFSETQ. This CDR3 is 14 amino acids long. The CDR3 protein is CASSLAVGQETQYF. The CDR3 region has the DNA TGCGCCAGCAGCTTAGCGGTTGGGCAAGAGACCCAGTACTTC.

Turning to this clone: The sample contains more than one DNA sequence encoding this CDR3. The chain has TRBV30 and TRBJ1-2; D ambiguous. Trimming stripped 4 bases from V and 2 bases from J, with 8 bases between. Per the germline V gene, CDR1 is GTSNPN and CDR2 is SVGIG (reference sequence). This CDR3 is built from 12 residues. The CDR3: CAWKVENYGYTF. The CDR3 DNA follows: TGTGCCTGGAAGGTTGAAAACTATGGCTACACCTTC.

The J gene is TRBJ1-2, the V gene TRBV30, with 7 bases matching TRBD1. Germline lookup yields CDR1 GTSNPN and CDR2 SVGIG (reference sequence). V lost 8 bases to trimming and J lost 0 bases; unmatched junction nucleotides: 6. The CDR3 consists of 13 residues. DNA of the CDR3: TGTGCCACGGGACAGTCCTCTAACTATGGCTACACCTTC. It encodes CATGQSSNYGYTF. Using reference TRBV30 and TRBJ1-2 for the parts outside the CDR3, the full variable domain is SQTIHQWPATLVQPVGSPLSLECTVEGTSNPNLYWYRQAAGRGLQLLFYSVGIGQISSEVPQNLSASRPQDRQFILSSKKLLLSDSGFYLCATGQSSNYGYTFGSGTRLTVV.

The chain has TRBV30 and TRBJ2-1; perhaps TRBD2 as D (6 bases). CDR1 is GTSNPN and CDR2 is SVGIG in the germline V gene (reference sequence). The CDR3 runs 12 residues. V was pared by 4 bases and J by 8 bases, with 12 bases between. In DNA, the CDR3 is TGTGCCTGGAATGATTGGGGGGATGAGCAGTTCTTC. Amino acid sequence: CAWNDWGDEQFF.

About this clone: Other DNA sequences in this sample translate to the same CDR3. V gene TRBV29-1 combines with J gene TRBJ1-1, with D possibly matching TRBD1 (6 bases). With 3 bases removed from V and 5 bases from J, the gap between germline ends came to 16 bases. The germline gives CDR1 SQVTM, CDR2 ANQGSEA. The CDR3 runs to 14 residues. The CDR3: CSVDNREVDTEAFF. The CDR3 nucleotides read TGCAGCGTTGACAACAGGGAGGTGGATACTGAAGCTTTCTTT.

V and J are TRBV6-5 and TRBJ1-5; D remains unclear. Germline lookup yields CDR1 MNHEY and CDR2 SVGAGI. The CDR3 loop spans 13 amino acids. V gave up 4 bases and J gave up 5 bases, with 9 bases separating them. CDR3 coding DNA: TGTGCCAGCAGTTCGGCAGGTGATCAGCCCCAGCATTTT. Its protein is CASSSAGDQPQHF.

The count of this clone is one. The genes are TRBV5-1 and TRBJ1-6, with a possible D match to TRBD1 (5 bases). CDR3 length equals 15 residues. CDR1 and CDR2 (germline): SGHRS, YFSETQ. V was clipped by 4 bases and J by 10 bases, with 18 bases between them. The CDR3 region is CASSPPEAGKSPLHF. The CDR3 coding sequence is TGCGCCAGCAGCCCGCCCGAGGCAGGGAAATCACCCCTCCACTTT.

This clone was found a few times. This rearrangement joins TRBV4-2 to TRBJ2-7; D ambiguous. Looked up from germline, CDR1 is LGHNA and CDR2 is YNFKEQ. V was shortened by 0 bases and J by 3 bases, with 12 bases between the two germline ends. The CDR3 loop spans 15 amino acids. The CDR3 nucleotides read TGTGCCAGCAGCCAAGATCGCTCCGCATACTACGAGCAGTACTTC. Its translation: CASSQDRSAYYEQYF.

The CDR3 DNA sequence: TGTGCCAGCAGGACCCGGGGGGGCGCTGGTAGAGAAAAACTGTTTTTT. Protein: CASRTRGGAGREKLFF. The chain links TRBV25-1 to TRBJ1-4, with D possibly being TRBD1 (6 bases). V was shortened by 6 bases and J by 8 bases, with 22 bases between the two germline ends. The germline CDR1 and CDR2 sequences are MGHDK and SYGVNS. The length of the CDR3 is 16 residues.

This chain's CDR3 is CASSTLTSGTQYF. CDR3 nucleotides: TGTGCCAGCAGCACACTTACGTCTGGAACGCAGTATTTT. V is TRBV11-2 and J is TRBJ2-3, with no clear D. The CDR3 has 13 residues. Germline V CDR1 and CDR2: SGHAT, FQNNGV. The ends were cut back, 5 bases at V and 9 bases at J, with 15 bases in the middle.

The J gene is TRBJ1-3, the V gene TRBV6-5; D is perhaps TRBD1 (5 bases). Trimming took 6 bases from V and 2 from J, leaving 14 bases between them. Germline CDR1 reads MNHEY; CDR2 reads SVGAGI. This CDR3 contains 15 residues. The CDR3 DNA reads as TGTGCCAGCAGCTTCGGGACCGCGACTGGAAACACCATATATTTT. This translates into CASSFGTATGNTIYF.

The rearrangement joins TRBV15 to TRBJ1-5; TRBD1 agrees at 12 bases. CDR3 length equals 18 residues. Germline CDR1 and CDR2: LNHNV and YYDKDF (reference sequence). The junction had 12 bases not matched to a gene; V was cut back by 4 bases and J by 5 bases. The CDR3 nucleotides are TGTGCCACCAGCACGGGGACAGGGGGCCCGATTCGGGATCAGCCCCAGCATTTT. Encoded protein: CATSTGTGGPIRDQPQHF.

The chain couples TRBV13 to TRBJ2-3; D may be TRBD1 (6 bases). Trimming removed 5 bases at V and 3 bases at J, with 18 bases between. The CDR3 extends over 16 amino acids. Looked up from germline, CDR1 is PRHDT and CDR2 is FYEKMQ (reference sequence). The CDR3 nucleotides are TGTGCCAGCAGCCGAATCACCACAGGGATGACAGATACGCAGTATTTT. Translated: CASSRITTGMTDTQYF.